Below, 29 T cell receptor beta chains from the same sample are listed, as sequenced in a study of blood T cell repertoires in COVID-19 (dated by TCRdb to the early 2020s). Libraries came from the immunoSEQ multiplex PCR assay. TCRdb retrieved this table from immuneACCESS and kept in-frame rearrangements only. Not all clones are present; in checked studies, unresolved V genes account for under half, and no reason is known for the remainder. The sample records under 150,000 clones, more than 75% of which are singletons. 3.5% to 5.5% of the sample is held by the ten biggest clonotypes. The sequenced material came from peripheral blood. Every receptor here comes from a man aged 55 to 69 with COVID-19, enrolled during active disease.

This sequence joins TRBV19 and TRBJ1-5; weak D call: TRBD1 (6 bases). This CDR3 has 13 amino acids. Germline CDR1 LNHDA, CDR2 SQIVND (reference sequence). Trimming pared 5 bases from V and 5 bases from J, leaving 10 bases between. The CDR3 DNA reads TGTGCCAGTAGTCGTGAGGGGGATCAGCCCCAGCATTTT. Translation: CASSREGDQPQHF.

CDR3 sequence: CASSQDRGNSPLHF. For the CDR3, the DNA is TGTGCCAGCAGCCAAGACAGGGGTAATTCACCCCTCCACTTT. The chain uses TRBV4-2 and TRBJ1-6, with D possibly matching TRBD1 (6 bases). V gave up 0 bases and J gave up 6 bases, with 6 bases separating them. This CDR3 has 14 amino acids. In germline, CDR1 is LGHNA, CDR2 YNFKEQ.

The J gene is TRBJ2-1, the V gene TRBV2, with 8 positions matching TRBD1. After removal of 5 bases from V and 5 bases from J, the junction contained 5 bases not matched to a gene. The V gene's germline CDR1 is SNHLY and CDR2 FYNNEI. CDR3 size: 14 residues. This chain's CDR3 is CASSLAGGHNEQFF. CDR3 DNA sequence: TGTGCCAGCAGTCTGGCAGGGGGCCACAATGAGCAGTTCTTC. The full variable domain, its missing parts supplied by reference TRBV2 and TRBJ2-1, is EPEVTQTPSHQVTQMGQEVILRCVPISNHLYFYWYRQILGQKVEFLVSFYNNEISEKSEIFDDQFSVERPDGSNFTLKIRSTKLEDSAMYFCASSLAGGHNEQFFGPGTRLTVL.

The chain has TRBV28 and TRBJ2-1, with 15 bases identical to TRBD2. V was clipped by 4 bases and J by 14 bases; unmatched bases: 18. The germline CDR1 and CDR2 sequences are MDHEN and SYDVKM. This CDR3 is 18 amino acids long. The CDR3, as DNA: TGTGCCAGCAGTTCTCCGGGACTAGCGGGAGGCCGGATGATCGGGAAGTTCTTC. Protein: CASSSPGLAGGRMIGKFF.

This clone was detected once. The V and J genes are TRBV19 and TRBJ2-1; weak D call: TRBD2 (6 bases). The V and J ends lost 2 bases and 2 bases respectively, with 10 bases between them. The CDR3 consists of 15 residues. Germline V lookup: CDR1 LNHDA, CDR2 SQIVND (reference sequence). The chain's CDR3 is CASSIFGRTYNEQFF. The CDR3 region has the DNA TGTGCCAGTAGTATATTCGGGAGAACCTACAATGAGCAGTTCTTC.

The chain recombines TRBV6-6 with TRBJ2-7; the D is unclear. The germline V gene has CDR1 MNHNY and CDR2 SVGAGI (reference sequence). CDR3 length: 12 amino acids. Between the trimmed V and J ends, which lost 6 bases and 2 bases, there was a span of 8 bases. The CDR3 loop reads CASRTAAYEQYF. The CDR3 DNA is TGTGCCAGCAGGACGGCGGCCTACGAGCAGTACTTC.

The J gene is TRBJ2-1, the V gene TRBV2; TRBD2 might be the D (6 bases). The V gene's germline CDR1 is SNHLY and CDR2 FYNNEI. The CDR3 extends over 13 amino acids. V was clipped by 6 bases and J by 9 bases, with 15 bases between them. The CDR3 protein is CASSPTRAGEQFF. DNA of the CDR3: TGTGCCAGCAGCCCGACTAGAGCGGGTGAGCAGTTCTTC. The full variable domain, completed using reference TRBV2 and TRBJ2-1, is EPEVTQTPSHQVTQMGQEVILRCVPISNHLYFYWYRQILGQKVEFLVSFYNNEISEKSEIFDDQFSVERPDGSNFTLKIRSTKLEDSAMYFCASSPTRAGEQFFGPGTRLTVL.

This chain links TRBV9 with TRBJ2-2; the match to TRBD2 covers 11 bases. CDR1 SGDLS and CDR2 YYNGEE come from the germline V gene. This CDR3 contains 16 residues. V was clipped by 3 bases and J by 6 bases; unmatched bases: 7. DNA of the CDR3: TGTGCCAGCAGCGCTAAAACTAGCGGGAGTGCCGGGGAGCTGTTTTTT. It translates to CASSAKTSGSAGELFF.

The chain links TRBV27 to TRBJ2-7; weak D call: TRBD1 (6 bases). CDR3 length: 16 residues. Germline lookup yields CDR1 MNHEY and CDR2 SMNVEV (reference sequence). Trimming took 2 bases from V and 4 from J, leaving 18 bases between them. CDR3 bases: TGTGCCAGCAGTTTAAGGTTTCCGAGGGGGAAATACGAGCAGTACTTC. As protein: CASSLRFPRGKYEQYF.

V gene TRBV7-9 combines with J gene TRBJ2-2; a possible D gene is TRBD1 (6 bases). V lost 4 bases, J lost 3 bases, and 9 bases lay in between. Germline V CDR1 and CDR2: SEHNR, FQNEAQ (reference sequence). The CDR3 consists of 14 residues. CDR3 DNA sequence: TGTGCCAGCAGCTCCGACAGGTACACCGGGGAGCTGTTTTTT. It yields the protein CASSSDRYTGELFF.

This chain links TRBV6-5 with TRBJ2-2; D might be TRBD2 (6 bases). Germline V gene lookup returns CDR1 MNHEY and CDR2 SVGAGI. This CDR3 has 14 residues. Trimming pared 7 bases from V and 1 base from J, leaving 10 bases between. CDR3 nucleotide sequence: TGTGCCAGCAAGACGGGAGTGAACACCGGGGAGCTGTTTTTT. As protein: CASKTGVNTGELFF.

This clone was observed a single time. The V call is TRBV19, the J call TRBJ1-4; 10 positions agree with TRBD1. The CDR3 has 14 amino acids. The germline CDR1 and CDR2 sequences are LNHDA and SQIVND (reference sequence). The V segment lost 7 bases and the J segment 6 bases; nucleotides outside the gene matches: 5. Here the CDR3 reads CASNRDRGDEKLFF. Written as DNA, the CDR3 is TGTGCCAGTAACAGGGACAGGGGTGATGAAAAACTGTTTTTT.

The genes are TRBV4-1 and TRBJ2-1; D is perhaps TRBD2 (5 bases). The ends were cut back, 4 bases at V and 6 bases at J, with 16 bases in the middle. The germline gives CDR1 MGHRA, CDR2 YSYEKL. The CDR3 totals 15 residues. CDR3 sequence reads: CASSPSGLPGNEQFF. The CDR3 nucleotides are TGCGCCAGCAGCCCCTCCGGACTCCCAGGCAATGAGCAGTTCTTC.

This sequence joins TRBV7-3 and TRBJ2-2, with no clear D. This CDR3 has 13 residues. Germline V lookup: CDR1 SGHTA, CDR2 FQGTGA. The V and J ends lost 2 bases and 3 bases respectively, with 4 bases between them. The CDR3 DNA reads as TGTGCCAGCAGCTTAGGCTACACCGGGGAGCTGTTTTTT. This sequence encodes CASSLGYTGELFF.

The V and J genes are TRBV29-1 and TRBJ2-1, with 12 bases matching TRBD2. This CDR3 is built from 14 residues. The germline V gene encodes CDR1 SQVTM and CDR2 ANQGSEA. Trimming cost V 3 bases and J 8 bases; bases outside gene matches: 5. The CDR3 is CSVDRLAGGDEQFF. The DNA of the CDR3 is TGCAGCGTTGATAGGCTAGCGGGAGGGGATGAGCAGTTCTTC.

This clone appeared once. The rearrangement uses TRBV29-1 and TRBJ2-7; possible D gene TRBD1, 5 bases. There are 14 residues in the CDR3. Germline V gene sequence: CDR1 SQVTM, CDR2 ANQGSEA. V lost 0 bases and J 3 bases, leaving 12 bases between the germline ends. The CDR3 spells CSVEDRTSDYEQYF. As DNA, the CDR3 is TGCAGCGTTGAAGACCGGACATCAGACTACGAGCAGTACTTC.

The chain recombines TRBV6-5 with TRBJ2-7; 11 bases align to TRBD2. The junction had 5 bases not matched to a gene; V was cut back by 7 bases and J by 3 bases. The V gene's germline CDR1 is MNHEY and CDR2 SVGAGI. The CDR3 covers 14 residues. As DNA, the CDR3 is TGTGCCAGCACGGGACTAGCGGAGGTCTACGAGCAGTACTTC. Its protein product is CASTGLAEVYEQYF.

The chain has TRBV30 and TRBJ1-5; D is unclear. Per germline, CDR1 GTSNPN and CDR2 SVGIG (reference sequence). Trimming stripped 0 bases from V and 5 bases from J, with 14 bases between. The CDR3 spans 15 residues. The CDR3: CAWSVRDFTDQPQHF. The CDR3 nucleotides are TGTGCCTGGAGTGTACGGGATTTCACCGATCAGCCCCAGCATTTT. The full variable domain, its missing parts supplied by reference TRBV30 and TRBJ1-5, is SQTIHQWPATLVQPVGSPLSLECTVEGTSNPNLYWYRQAAGRGLQLLFYSVGIGQISSEVPQNLSASRPQDRQFILSSKKLLLSDSGFYLCAWSVRDFTDQPQHFGDGTRLSIL.

The CDR3 spells CASSERNTIYF. The CDR3 DNA reads TGTGCCAGCAGTGAGAGGAACACCATATATTTT. The chain combines TRBV2 with TRBJ1-3; the D is unclear. This CDR3 comprises 11 residues. V lost 3 bases and J 7 bases, leaving 4 bases between the germline ends. Looked up from germline, CDR1 is SNHLY and CDR2 is FYNNEI.

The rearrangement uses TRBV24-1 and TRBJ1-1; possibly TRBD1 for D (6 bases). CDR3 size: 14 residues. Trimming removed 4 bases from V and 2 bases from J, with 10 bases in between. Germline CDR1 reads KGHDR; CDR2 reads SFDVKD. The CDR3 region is CATSDSQGNTEAFF. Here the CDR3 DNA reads TGTGCCACCAGTGACTCACAGGGCAACACTGAAGCTTTCTTT.

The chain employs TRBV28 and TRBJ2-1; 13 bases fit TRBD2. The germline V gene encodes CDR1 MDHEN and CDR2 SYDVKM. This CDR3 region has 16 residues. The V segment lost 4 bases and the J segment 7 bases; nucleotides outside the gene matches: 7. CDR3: CASSSWTSGSGNEQFF. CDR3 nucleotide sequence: TGTGCCAGCAGTTCCTGGACTAGCGGGAGTGGGAATGAGCAGTTCTTC.

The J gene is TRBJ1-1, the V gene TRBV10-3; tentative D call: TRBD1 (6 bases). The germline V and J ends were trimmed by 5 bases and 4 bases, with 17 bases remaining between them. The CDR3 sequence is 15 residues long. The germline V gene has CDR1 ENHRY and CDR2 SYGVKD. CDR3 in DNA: TGTGCCATCAGTCCCTCCCGACAGGACAGCACTGAAGCTTTCTTT. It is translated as CAISPSRQDSTEAFF.

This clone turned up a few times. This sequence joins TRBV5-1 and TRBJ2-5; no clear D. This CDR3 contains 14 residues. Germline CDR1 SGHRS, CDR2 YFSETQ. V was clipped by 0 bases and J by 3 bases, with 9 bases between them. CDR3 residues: CASSLGSAEETQYF. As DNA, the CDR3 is TGCGCCAGCAGCTTGGGGTCCGCGGAAGAGACCCAGTACTTC.

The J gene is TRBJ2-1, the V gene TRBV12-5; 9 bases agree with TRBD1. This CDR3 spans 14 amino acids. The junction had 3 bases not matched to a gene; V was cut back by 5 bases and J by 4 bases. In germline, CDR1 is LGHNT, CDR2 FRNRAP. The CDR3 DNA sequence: TGTGCTAGTGGTATGGACAGGGGATACAATGAGCAGTTCTTC. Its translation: CASGMDRGYNEQFF.

CDR3 region: CASSINAGELSRGTQYF. The CDR3 DNA reads TGCGCCAGCAGCATAAACGCTGGGGAGTTATCAAGAGGGACCCAGTACTTC. The V and J genes are TRBV10-2 and TRBJ2-5; the D gene is possibly TRBD2 (5 bases). CDR1 and CDR2 (germline): WSHSY, SAAADI. This CDR3 region has 17 residues. Deletions cut 6 bases from V and 7 bases from J, with 27 bases between.

The CDR3 spells CASSLGLHDGELFF. The CDR3 coding sequence is TGTGCCAGCAGCTTAGGACTCCACGACGGGGAGCTGTTTTTT. This chain joins TRBV7-2 and TRBJ2-2; no clear D gene. CDR3 length: 14 residues. Trimming took off 1 base at V and 7 bases at J, with 10 bases between the two ends. Germline V gene data show CDR1 as SGHTA and CDR2 as FQGNSA.

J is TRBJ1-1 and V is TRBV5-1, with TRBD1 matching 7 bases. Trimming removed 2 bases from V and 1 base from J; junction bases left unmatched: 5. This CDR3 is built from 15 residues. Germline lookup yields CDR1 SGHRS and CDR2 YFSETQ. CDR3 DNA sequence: TGCGCCAGCAGCTTCGGGACAGCGGCGAACACTGAAGCTTTCTTT. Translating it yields CASSFGTAANTEAFF.

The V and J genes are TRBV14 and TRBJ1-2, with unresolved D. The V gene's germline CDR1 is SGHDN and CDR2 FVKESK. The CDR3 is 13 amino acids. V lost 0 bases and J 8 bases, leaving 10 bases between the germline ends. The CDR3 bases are TGTGCCAGCAGCCAAGACGGGGTGGACGGCTACACCTTC. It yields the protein CASSQDGVDGYTF.

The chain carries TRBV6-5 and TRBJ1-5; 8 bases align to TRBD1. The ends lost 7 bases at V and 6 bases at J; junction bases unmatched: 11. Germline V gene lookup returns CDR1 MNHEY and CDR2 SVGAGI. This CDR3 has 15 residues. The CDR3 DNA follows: TGTGCCAGCACCTCGATGGACAGGGTCAGTCAGCCCCAGCATTTT. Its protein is CASTSMDRVSQPQHF.